Below are 28 T cell receptor beta chains sequenced from a single sample in a study of identical twins. TCRdb called the 5' RACE reads again in MiXCR, with one record for every CDR3 protein. The top ten clones hold approximately 14% of a sample with roughly 720,000 distinct CDR3 sequences, roughly 20% of them seen once. This same sample was also taken into another study, of T cells expressing NK-cell markers.

Sequenced sample: PBMCs. Every receptor here comes from a woman under 30 in good health.

This chain joins TRBV5-4 and TRBJ2-1; perhaps TRBD1 as D (8 bases). Trimming cost V 0 bases and J 3 bases, with 22 bases left between them. Per the germline V gene, CDR1 is SGHNT and CDR2 is YYREEE (reference sequence). This CDR3 has 19 amino acids. CDR3 in DNA: TGTGCCAGCAGCTTGGGGACAGGGACATGGGAGGGCCTCTACAATGAGCAGTTCTTC. Its translation is CASSLGTGTWEGLYNEQFF.

V gene TRBV12-3 or TRBV12-4 combines with J gene TRBJ2-3; 9 bases fit TRBD2. CDR3 size: 15 residues. Trimming at V came to 7 bases and at J to 1 base, leaving 6 bases not matched to a gene. The CDR3 loop reads CASTLRTSGTDTQYF. CDR3 nucleotide sequence: TGTGCCAGCACCCTCAGGACTAGCGGCACAGATACGCAGTATTTT.

The rearrangement links TRBV7-9 to TRBJ1-2; D is possibly TRBD1 (5 bases). This CDR3 is built from 12 residues. With 1 base removed from V and 10 bases from J, the gap between germline ends came to 10 bases. The germline CDR1 and CDR2 sequences are SEHNR and FQNEAQ (reference sequence). CDR3 sequence reads: CASSLGQGDYTF. The CDR3 DNA follows: TGTGCCAGCAGCTTAGGGCAGGGAGACTACACCTTC.

The chain links TRBV20-1 to TRBJ2-3, with 7 bases that match TRBD2. Per the germline V gene, CDR1 is DFQATT and CDR2 is SNEGSKA (reference sequence). The CDR3 is made up of 15 amino acids. The V segment lost 6 bases and the J segment 4 bases; nucleotides outside the gene matches: 13. This CDR3 is CSAPWGGLNPDTQYF. The CDR3 DNA follows: TGCAGTGCCCCCTGGGGGGGTTTGAATCCAGATACGCAGTATTTT.

There are a few counts of this clonotype. The chain uses TRBV18 and TRBJ2-7; 7 positions match TRBD2. V shed 3 bases, J shed 3 bases, and the junction held 5 bases outside the gene matches. From germline, CDR1 is KGHSH and CDR2 LQKENI. The CDR3 extends over 14 amino acids. As DNA, the CDR3 is TGTGCCAGCTCACCGAGGGAGGGGATCTACGAGCAGTACTTC. Its protein product is CASSPREGIYEQYF.

Only a few counts were recorded for this clonotype. The rearrangement joins TRBV7-6 to TRBJ2-1; D is ambiguous. There are 12 residues in the CDR3. The V gene lost 5 bases and the J gene lost 12 bases, with 14 bases spanning the gap. Germline CDR1 and CDR2: SGHVS and FNYEAQ. The CDR3 protein is CASSPPNGPQFF. CDR3 nucleotide sequence: TGTGCCAGCAGCCCTCCCAATGGCCCGCAGTTCTTC.

The chain has TRBV6-5 and TRBJ1-2, with D uncertain. The CDR3 is made up of 12 amino acids. Trimming pared 4 bases from V and 4 bases from J, leaving 7 bases between. CDR1 MNHEY and CDR2 SVGAGI come from the germline V gene. In DNA form, the CDR3 reads TGTGCCAGCAGTTCGAATCTCTATGGCTACACCTTC. It specifies CASSSNLYGYTF.

The chain joins TRBV12-3 or TRBV12-4 to TRBJ2-7; a possible D gene is TRBD2 (5 bases). The CDR3 loop spans 13 amino acids. V was trimmed by 6 bases and J by 5 bases, leaving 14 bases between them. The CDR3 DNA is TGTGCCAGCAGCCCCCGAGAGGGAAACGAGCAGTACTTC. It codes for CASSPREGNEQYF.

The chain is built from TRBV29-1 and TRBJ2-7; D is unresolved. CDR1 and CDR2 (germline): SQVTM, ANQGSEA. V was cut by 6 bases and J by 2 bases, with 20 bases left in between. This CDR3 comprises 15 residues. CDR3 loop: CSVAPGGVRTYEQYF. CDR3 nucleotides: TGCAGCGTCGCCCCGGGTGGGGTTAGGACCTACGAGCAGTACTTC.

This clonotype was seen more than once but under ten times. The chain combines TRBV30 with TRBJ2-3; D gene unclear. This CDR3 is built from 14 residues. Deletions cut 0 bases from V and 0 bases from J, with 7 bases between. Germline lookup yields CDR1 GTSNPN and CDR2 SVGIG (reference sequence). CDR3 bases: TGTGCCTGGAGTGTAGGGTCAAGCACAGATACGCAGTATTTT. Translation gives CAWSVGSSTDTQYF.

V usage is TRBV7-9 and J usage is TRBJ2-3; 10 bases are shared with TRBD2. The CDR3 loop spans 17 amino acids. Germline-derived CDR1 and CDR2 are SEHNR and FQNEAQ (reference sequence). The J segment lost 6 bases and the V segment lost 5 bases, leaving 14 bases of the junction unmatched. CDR3 loop: CASSPAGASGSRDTQYF. CDR3 DNA: TGTGCCAGCAGCCCCGCGGGAGCTAGCGGGAGTCGGGATACGCAGTATTTT.

This clonotype has a handful of counts. V and J are TRBV20-1 and TRBJ1-6, with 9 nucleotides matching TRBD1. Trimming removed 6 bases from V and 9 bases from J; junction bases left unmatched: 6. This CDR3 spans 13 amino acids. Germline-derived CDR1 and CDR2 are DFQATT and SNEGSKA (reference sequence). The DNA of the CDR3 is TGCAGTGCCCACGACAGGGGGAGTTCACCCCTCCACTTT. It is translated as CSAHDRGSSPLHF.

The chain recombines TRBV19 with TRBJ2-7; 7 nucleotides agree with TRBD1. Looked up from germline, CDR1 is LNHDA and CDR2 is SQIVND (reference sequence). V gave up 3 bases and J gave up 3 bases; unmatched junction bases: 5. This CDR3 contains 14 residues. Here the CDR3 reads CASSIGTDLYEQYF. CDR3 DNA: TGTGCCAGTAGTATCGGGACAGACCTCTACGAGCAGTACTTC.

This clonotype was counted between two and nine times. V gene TRBV14 combines with J gene TRBJ2-5, with D unclear. This CDR3 is built from 12 residues. The germline gives CDR1 SGHDN, CDR2 FVKESK. Trimming pared 3 bases from V and 2 bases from J, leaving 4 bases between. CDR3 coding DNA: TGTGCCAGCAGCCACCTACAAGAGACCCAGTACTTC. Protein product: CASSHLQETQYF.

J is TRBJ2-1 and V is TRBV20-1, with 10 positions matching TRBD2. Trimming cost V 4 bases and J 4 bases; bases outside gene matches: 7. Germline-derived CDR1 and CDR2 are DFQATT and SNEGSKA (reference sequence). CDR3 length: 15 residues. CDR3 loop: CSATSGRTIYNEQFF. The CDR3 DNA is TGCAGTGCTACTAGCGGGAGAACAATATACAATGAGCAGTTCTTC.

The CDR3 spells CASSLAWGGTGELFF. CDR3 coding DNA: TGCGCCAGCAGCTTGGCCTGGGGTGGCACCGGGGAGCTGTTTTTT. The V and J genes are TRBV5-1 and TRBJ2-2; D call uncertain. CDR3 length: 15 residues. Trimming stripped 0 bases from V and 4 bases from J, with 10 bases between. The germline CDR1 and CDR2 sequences are SGHRS and YFSETQ.

The genes are TRBV12-3 or TRBV12-4 and TRBJ1-5; D gene unclear. V gave up 7 bases and J gave up 2 bases, with 15 bases separating them. The CDR3 is made up of 15 amino acids. CDR3 protein: CASTKRGEGNQPQHF. In DNA, the CDR3 is TGTGCCAGCACCAAGCGGGGTGAGGGCAATCAGCCCCAGCATTTT.

The rearrangement joins TRBV10-3 to TRBJ2-7; no definite D call. This CDR3 is 15 amino acids long. Per germline, CDR1 ENHRY and CDR2 SYGVKD. Trimming removed 0 bases at V and 0 bases at J, with 9 bases between. CDR3 region: CAISESATVSYEQYF. The CDR3 bases are TGTGCCATCAGTGAGTCTGCGACGGTCTCCTACGAGCAGTACTTC.

This clonotype appeared a few times. The rearrangement joins TRBV12-3 or TRBV12-4 to TRBJ2-7; D gene ambiguous. The V end lost 6 bases, the J end lost 2 bases, and 14 bases lay between the germline ends. The CDR3 consists of 14 residues. CDR3 sequence: CASSLGNAPYEQYF. The CDR3 coding sequence is TGTGCCAGCAGCCTGGGGAACGCACCCTACGAGCAGTACTTC.

The gene calls are TRBV12-3 or TRBV12-4 and TRBJ2-7, with 8 bases fitting TRBD1. The CDR3 consists of 16 residues. J was trimmed by 4 bases and V by 4 bases; bases with no gene match: 12. CDR3 sequence (DNA): TGTGCCAGCAGTTGGGCGCCAGGACAGGGACCATACGAGCAGTACTTC. It codes for CASSWAPGQGPYEQYF.

This clonotype was seen more than once but under ten times. Relative to the germline gene, one junction end is altered; a read error may explain this. The V gene is TRBV12-3 or TRBV12-4, the J gene TRBJ2-5; no clear D gene. The CDR3 is 11 amino acids. This CDR3 reads CASRSAMFNLF. The CDR3 coding sequence is TGTGCCAGCCGCAGCGCCATGTTTAATTTGTTC.

CDR3 sequence: CASSTPDRDRAKNIQYF. The CDR3, as DNA: TGTGCCAGCAGCACCCCCGACCGGGACCGGGCCAAAAACATTCAGTACTTC. This sequence joins TRBV12-3 or TRBV12-4 and TRBJ2-4, with D possibly called TRBD1 or TRBD2 (5 bases each). The length of the CDR3 is 17 residues. Trimming removed 6 bases at V and 1 base at J, with 19 bases between.

This clonotype was detected a few times. The CDR3 sequence is CASSLPEAPNTGELFF. The CDR3 nucleotides read TGTGCCAGCAGCTTGCCAGAGGCGCCGAACACCGGGGAGCTGTTTTTT. This rearrangement joins TRBV5-5 to TRBJ2-2; D unclear. Per the germline V gene, CDR1 is SGHKS and CDR2 is YYEKEE (reference sequence). Trimming took off 1 base at V and 0 bases at J, with 10 bases between the two ends. CDR3 length: 16 amino acids.

This clonotype has ten or more counts. This chain links TRBV12-3 or TRBV12-4 with TRBJ1-6; the D is unclear. The CDR3 runs 14 residues. V dropped 3 bases and J dropped 7 bases, with 10 bases sitting between them. This CDR3 reads CASSFEGNNSPLHF. The CDR3 DNA reads as TGTGCCAGCAGTTTCGAGGGCAACAATTCACCCCTCCACTTT.

This chain links TRBV2 with TRBJ1-6; D is ambiguous. Germline values: CDR1 SNHLY, CDR2 FYNNEI. V was cut by 6 bases and J by 9 bases, with 12 bases left in between. The CDR3 extends over 13 amino acids. CDR3 DNA sequence: TGTGCCAGCAGGGCGGACTTCCTTTCACCCCTCCACTTT. Protein sequence: CASRADFLSPLHF. The full variable domain, its missing parts supplied by reference TRBV2 and TRBJ1-6, is EPEVTQTPSHQVTQMGQEVILRCVPISNHLYFYWYRQILGQKVEFLVSFYNNEISEKSEIFDDQFSVERPDGSNFTLKIRSTKLEDSAMYFCASRADFLSPLHFGNGTRLTVT.

This chain links TRBV6-2 or TRBV6-3 with TRBJ2-7; D ambiguous. V lost 5 bases and J 2 bases, leaving 13 bases between the germline ends. Looked up from germline, CDR1 is MNHEY and CDR2 is SVGEGT. This CDR3 spans 14 amino acids. The CDR3 sequence is CASSPTPSAYEQYF. Written as DNA, the CDR3 is TGTGCCAGCAGTCCAACACCCTCCGCCTACGAGCAGTACTTC.

J is TRBJ1-1 and V is TRBV7-8, with D perhaps TRBD1 (5 bases). The CDR3 is 16 residues long. Between the trimmed V and J ends, which lost 5 bases and 4 bases, there was a span of 20 bases. Looked up from germline, CDR1 is SGHVS and CDR2 is FQNEAQ. The CDR3 bases are TGTGCCAGCAGCCCTACTCACAGGAGGATAAGCACTGAAGCTTTCTTT. Translated: CASSPTHRRISTEAFF.

The rearrangement links TRBV6-2 or TRBV6-3 to TRBJ2-2; D is unresolved. The CDR3 is made up of 15 amino acids. The V end was cut by 2 bases, the J end by 5 bases, with 12 bases between. Per the germline V gene, CDR1 is MNHEY and CDR2 is SVGEGT. CDR3 coding DNA: TGTGCCAGCAGTTACGGCAGATTCCGGACCGGGGAGCTGTTTTTT. It specifies CASSYGRFRTGELFF.